The rows below give T cell receptor beta chains drawn from one sample of a study of blood T cells in healthy people across ages. One entry per CDR3 protein results from TCRdb running MiXCR on the 5' RACE reads. The sample consists of roughly 1 million distinct CDR3 sequences, about 23% of them appearing once. The same specimen was also included in a second study, on T cells of mothers and their children.

Sequencing used blood. These receptors all come from a girl aged 2 to 10 in good health. Each CDR3 is given with its conserved first and last residue. Each record gives: V gene, clone size, D gene, J gene, CDR3 DNA, CDR3 protein. D genes are given only for firm matches. Clone size is not always given. Where it is, it says once, few, many or a class for expanded clones.

v_call: TRBV6-1; clone_size: few; d_call: TRBD2; j_call: TRBJ2-1; cdr3_nt: TGTGCCAGCAGTGAAGGGGGCGGGGGGTACTCCTACAATGAGCAGTTCTTC; cdr3_aa: CASSEGGGGYSYNEQFF
v_call: TRBV5-6; clone_size: few; d_call: NA; j_call: TRBJ2-5; cdr3_nt: TGTGCCAGCAGCTTGATCGGCTTGGACCAGTACTTC; cdr3_aa: CASSLIGLDQYF
v_call: TRBV27; clone_size: few; d_call: TRBD1; j_call: TRBJ1-4; cdr3_nt: TGTGCCAGCAGTCTACCGGGACAGGGACAAAAACTGTTTTTT; cdr3_aa: CASSLPGQGQKLFF
v_call: TRBV4-3; clone_size: few; d_call: NA; j_call: TRBJ2-2; cdr3_nt: TGCGCCAGCAGCCAGGGGTTTGGCGGGGAGCTGTTTTTT; cdr3_aa: CASSQGFGGELFF
v_call: TRBV2; clone_size: NA; d_call: TRBD1; j_call: TRBJ1-4; cdr3_nt: TGTGCCAGCAGTGAACAGGGGGCTTCGAGTGAAAAACTGTTTTTT; cdr3_aa: CASSEQGASSEKLFF
v_call: TRBV4-1; clone_size: NA; d_call: NA; j_call: TRBJ2-2; cdr3_nt: TGCGCCAGCAGCCAAGATCACCAGCTAGTTGGGGGGGAGCTGTTTTTT; cdr3_aa: CASSQDHQLVGGELFF
v_call: TRBV4-2; clone_size: NA; d_call: TRBD2; j_call: TRBJ2-4; cdr3_nt: TGTGCCAGCAGCTATGGGACTAGCGGGACCGAGGCCAAAAACATTCAGTACTTC; cdr3_aa: CASSYGTSGTEAKNIQYF
v_call: TRBV18; clone_size: few; d_call: TRBD1; j_call: TRBJ2-5; cdr3_nt: TGTGCCAGCTCACCACCCGGACAGGTATATCGTGGGCAAGAGACCCAGTACTTC; cdr3_aa: CASSPPGQVYRGQETQYF
v_call: TRBV28; clone_size: few; d_call: NA; j_call: TRBJ2-2; cdr3_nt: NA; cdr3_aa: CASWAPGANTGELSF
v_call: TRBV10-3; clone_size: few; d_call: NA; j_call: TRBJ1-1; cdr3_nt: TGTGCCATCAGTGAGGGGATTGAAGCTTTCTTT; cdr3_aa: CAISEGIEAFF
v_call: TRBV20-1; clone_size: NA; d_call: NA; j_call: TRBJ2-3; cdr3_nt: TGCAGTGCTAGTGGGCGGGGTCACATAGATACGCAGTATTTT; cdr3_aa: CSASGRGHIDTQYF
v_call: TRBV12-5; clone_size: many; d_call: NA; j_call: TRBJ2-7; cdr3_nt: TGTGCTAGTGGTTTGCCTCCCAGTCCCGAGCAGTACTTC; cdr3_aa: CASGLPPSPEQYF
v_call: TRBV12-3/TRBV12-4; clone_size: NA; d_call: NA; j_call: TRBJ1-3; cdr3_nt: TGTGCCAGCAGAGGGTCTTTTGGTGGAAACACCATATATTTT; cdr3_aa: CASRGSFGGNTIYF
v_call: TRBV29-1; clone_size: few; d_call: NA; j_call: TRBJ2-3; cdr3_nt: TGCAGCGCGCAGGGGCATACTAGCACAGATACGCAGTATTTT; cdr3_aa: CSAQGHTSTDTQYF
v_call: TRBV12-3/TRBV12-4; clone_size: NA; d_call: NA; j_call: TRBJ2-1; cdr3_nt: TGTGCCAGCAGCCCATCTGGAGAGGGCTACAATGAGCAGTTCTTC; cdr3_aa: CASSPSGEGYNEQFF
v_call: TRBV10-3; clone_size: NA; d_call: NA; j_call: TRBJ1-4; cdr3_nt: TGTGCCACCACGCCCTTTTCAGGCTTCAATGAAAAACTGTTTTTT; cdr3_aa: CATTPFSGFNEKLFF
v_call: TRBV12-3/TRBV12-4; clone_size: NA; d_call: NA; j_call: TRBJ2-5; cdr3_nt: TGTGCCAGCAGCCCTAGAGTTGGCGGAGAGACCCAGTACTTC; cdr3_aa: CASSPRVGGETQYF
v_call: TRBV28; clone_size: once; d_call: NA; j_call: TRBJ2-7; cdr3_nt: TGTGCCAGCAGTTTACGAGGCGGCATCAGCTACGAGCAGTACTTC; cdr3_aa: CASSLRGGISYEQYF
v_call: TRBV10-3; clone_size: few; d_call: NA; j_call: TRBJ2-1; cdr3_nt: TGTGCCACTCGACTAGTCCCTGTCAATGAGCAGTTCTTC; cdr3_aa: CATRLVPVNEQFF
v_call: TRBV6-5; clone_size: NA; d_call: NA; j_call: TRBJ2-7; cdr3_nt: TGTGCCAGCAGTTACTTCTGGGGTCTGGGCGAGCAGTACTTC; cdr3_aa: CASSYFWGLGEQYF
v_call: TRBV7-9; clone_size: NA; d_call: NA; j_call: TRBJ2-7; cdr3_nt: TGTGCCAGCAGTCTGCAAGGGGCGCGACACGAGCAGTACTTC; cdr3_aa: CASSLQGARHEQYF
v_call: TRBV5-1; clone_size: few; d_call: NA; j_call: TRBJ2-3; cdr3_nt: TGCGCCAGCAGCTTCTGGGGCGGGGGCACAGATACGCAGTATTTT; cdr3_aa: CASSFWGGGTDTQYF
v_call: TRBV6-2/TRBV6-3; clone_size: NA; d_call: NA; j_call: TRBJ1-1; cdr3_nt: TGTGCCAGCAGAGATGGGACACCTGAAGCTTTCTTT; cdr3_aa: CASRDGTPEAFF
v_call: TRBV6-1; clone_size: few; d_call: NA; j_call: TRBJ2-2; cdr3_nt: TGTGCCAGCAGTGGAAGGCCCCCGGGGACCGGGGAGCTGTTTTTT; cdr3_aa: CASSGRPPGTGELFF
v_call: TRBV4-3; clone_size: NA; d_call: TRBD2; j_call: TRBJ2-3; cdr3_nt: TGCGCCAGCAGCCAGGGTAGCGGGGGGATGACAGATACGCAGTATTTT; cdr3_aa: CASSQGSGGMTDTQYF
v_call: TRBV20-1; clone_size: few; d_call: NA; j_call: TRBJ2-6; cdr3_nt: TGCAGTGCCCCCCTAGACTCTGGGGCCAACGTCCTGACTTTC; cdr3_aa: CSAPLDSGANVLTF
v_call: TRBV2; clone_size: few; d_call: NA; j_call: TRBJ2-1; cdr3_nt: TGTGCCAGCAGTGGAGGGAATAATCCCAATGAGCAGTTCTTC; cdr3_aa: CASSGGNNPNEQFF
v_call: TRBV7-2; clone_size: NA; d_call: NA; j_call: TRBJ2-2; cdr3_nt: TGTGCCAGCAGCCCTAATTTGGCGGGGACCGGGGAGCTGTTTTTT; cdr3_aa: CASSPNLAGTGELFF
v_call: TRBV6-6; clone_size: NA; d_call: NA; j_call: TRBJ2-4; cdr3_nt: TGTGCCAGCAGTCCCTCCGGGTCCTTAAGCATTCAGTACTTC; cdr3_aa: CASSPSGSLSIQYF
v_call: TRBV6-1; clone_size: NA; d_call: TRBD1; j_call: TRBJ1-1; cdr3_nt: TGTGCCAGCAGCGCCCAGGGGGTCACTGAAGCTTTCTTT; cdr3_aa: CASSAQGVTEAFF
v_call: TRBV20-1; clone_size: few; d_call: TRBD2; j_call: TRBJ2-5; cdr3_nt: TGCAGTGCTGGCTCTAGCGGGAGGGCGGTAGAGACCCAGTACTTC; cdr3_aa: CSAGSSGRAVETQYF
v_call: TRBV9; clone_size: NA; d_call: NA; j_call: TRBJ2-5; cdr3_nt: TGTGCCAGCAGCGTTGGGACGATAGAGACCCAGTACTTC; cdr3_aa: CASSVGTIETQYF
v_call: TRBV12-3/TRBV12-4; clone_size: NA; d_call: NA; j_call: TRBJ1-5; cdr3_nt: TGTGCCAGCAGTTTCTTGTCGGGAAATATTGGCGATCAGCCCCAGCATTTT; cdr3_aa: CASSFLSGNIGDQPQHF
v_call: TRBV7-6; clone_size: NA; d_call: TRBD1; j_call: TRBJ2-5; cdr3_nt: TGTGCCAGCAGCCCGACAGGGGATGAGGAGACCCAGTACTTC; cdr3_aa: CASSPTGDEETQYF
v_call: TRBV19; clone_size: NA; d_call: TRBD1; j_call: TRBJ1-4; cdr3_nt: TGTGCCAGTAGTTTCGCTCCGGGACAGCGCGATGAAAAACTGTTTTTT; cdr3_aa: CASSFAPGQRDEKLFF
v_call: TRBV7-8; clone_size: NA; d_call: TRBD1; j_call: TRBJ2-1; cdr3_nt: TGTGCCAGCAGCTTAAATCCGGGACAGGGTTTTAATGAGCAGTTCTTC; cdr3_aa: CASSLNPGQGFNEQFF